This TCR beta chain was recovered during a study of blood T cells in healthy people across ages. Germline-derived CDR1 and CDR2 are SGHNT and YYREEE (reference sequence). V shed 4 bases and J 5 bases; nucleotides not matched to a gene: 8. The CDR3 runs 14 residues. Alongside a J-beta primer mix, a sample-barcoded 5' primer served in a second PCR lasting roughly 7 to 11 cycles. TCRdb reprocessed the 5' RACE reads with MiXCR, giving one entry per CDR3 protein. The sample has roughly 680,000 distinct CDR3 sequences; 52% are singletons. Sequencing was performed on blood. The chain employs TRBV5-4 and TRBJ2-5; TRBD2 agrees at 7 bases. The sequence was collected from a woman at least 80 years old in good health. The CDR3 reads CASSTSTSAETQYF. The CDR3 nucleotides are TGTGCCAGCAGCACCTCAACTAGCGCGGAGACCCAGTACTTC.